A single sample gave rise to the 4 T cell receptor beta chains below, sequenced in a study of T cells in Graves' hyperthyroidism and ophthalmopathy. RNA transcripts served as the template for amplifying TCR beta CDR3 regions. Carried out on the TCR CDR3, a first-round RT-PCR used the HTBI primer set. Each CDR3 protein gets one entry after TCRdb re-called the multiplex PCR reads with MiXCR. Among roughly 380,000 distinct CDR3 sequences listed, roughly 13% were seen once. The sequenced sample was blood. The receptors derive from a woman under 30 with Graves' hyperthyroidism.

This sequence joins TRBV15 and TRBJ2-3, with 9 positions matching TRBD2. The CDR3 consists of 17 residues. V lost 0 bases, J lost 4 bases, and 8 bases stayed unmatched. CDR1 and CDR2 from the germline V gene are LNHNV and YYDKDF (reference sequence). The CDR3 region has the DNA TGTGCCACCAGCAGAGATTTTGCGGGAGGGGGCGCAGATACGCAGTATTTT. This sequence encodes CATSRDFAGGGADTQYF.

This clonotype has ten or more counts. The chain employs TRBV6-1 and TRBJ2-7, with D tentatively TRBD1 (6 bases). This CDR3 is 13 amino acids long. Germline CDR1 reads MNHNS; CDR2 reads SASEGT. Trimming shortened V by 6 bases and J by 0 bases, and 9 bases separated the two germline ends. CDR3 sequence (DNA): TGTGCCAGCAGACCCAGGGGCTCCTACGAGCAGTACTTC. It yields the protein CASRPRGSYEQYF.

This clonotype occurred many times. V is TRBV30 and J is TRBJ2-1; a possible D gene is TRBD2 (5 bases). V dropped 3 bases and J dropped 10 bases, with 7 bases sitting between them. There are 10 residues in the CDR3. Looked up from germline, CDR1 is GTSNPN and CDR2 is SVGIG (reference sequence). CDR3 amino acids: CAWSGGEQFF. CDR3 sequence (DNA): TGTGCCTGGAGCGGCGGGGAGCAGTTCTTC.

This clonotype was counted many times. The chain has TRBV20-1 and TRBJ1-5; unclear D gene. The CDR3 sequence is 13 residues long. The V end lost 0 bases, the J end lost 7 bases, and 10 bases lay between the germline ends. Germline CDR1 and CDR2: DFQATT and SNEGSKA (reference sequence). The CDR3 coding sequence is TGCAGTGCTAGAGAGGCCCTAGACCAGCCCCAGCATTTT. Protein sequence: CSAREALDQPQHF.